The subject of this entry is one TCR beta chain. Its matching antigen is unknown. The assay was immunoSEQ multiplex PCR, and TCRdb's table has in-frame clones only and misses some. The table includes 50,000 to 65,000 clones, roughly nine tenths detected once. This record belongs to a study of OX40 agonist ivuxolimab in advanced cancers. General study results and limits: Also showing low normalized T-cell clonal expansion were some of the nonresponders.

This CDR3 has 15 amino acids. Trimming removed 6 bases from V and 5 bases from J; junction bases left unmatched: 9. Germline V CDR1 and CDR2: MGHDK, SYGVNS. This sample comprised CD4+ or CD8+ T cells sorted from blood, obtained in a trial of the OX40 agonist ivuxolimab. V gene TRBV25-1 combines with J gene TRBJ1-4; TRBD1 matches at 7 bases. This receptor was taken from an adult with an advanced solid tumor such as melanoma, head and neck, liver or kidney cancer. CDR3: CASRSEGAGNEKLFF. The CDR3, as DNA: TGTGCCAGCAGGTCCGAGGGGGCGGGAAATGAAAAACTGTTTTTT.